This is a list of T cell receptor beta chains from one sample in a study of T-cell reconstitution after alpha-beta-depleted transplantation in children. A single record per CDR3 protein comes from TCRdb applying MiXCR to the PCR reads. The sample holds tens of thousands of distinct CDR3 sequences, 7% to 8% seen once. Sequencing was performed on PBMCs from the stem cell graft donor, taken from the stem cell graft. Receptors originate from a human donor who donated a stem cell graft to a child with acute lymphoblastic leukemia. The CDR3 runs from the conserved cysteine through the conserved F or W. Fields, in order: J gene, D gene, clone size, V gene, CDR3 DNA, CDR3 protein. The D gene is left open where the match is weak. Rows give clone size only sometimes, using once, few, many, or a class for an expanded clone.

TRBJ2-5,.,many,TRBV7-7,TGTGCTAGCAGCCTCAGGGGTTCAGAGACCCAGTACTTC,CASSLRGSETQYF
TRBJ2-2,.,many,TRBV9,TGTGCCAGCAGCTTTACAGGGACCACCGGGGAGCTGTTTTTT,CASSFTGTTGELFF
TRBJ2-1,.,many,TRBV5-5,TGTGCCAGCAGCAGGAGTTCCTCCAATGAGCAGTTCTTC,CASSRSSSNEQFF
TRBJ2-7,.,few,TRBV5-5,TGTGCCAGCACCCGATACCGACCTCCCTACGAGCAGTACTTC,CASTRYRPPYEQYF
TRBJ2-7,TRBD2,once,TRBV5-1,TGCGCCAGCAGCGTAGTGGCGGGAGCCCACGAGCAGTACTTC,CASSVVAGAHEQYF
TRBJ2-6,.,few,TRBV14,TGTGCCAGCAGCCAATTACAGGGCAAAGCAAGCCCCTCTGGGGCCAACGTCCTGACTTTC,CASSQLQGKASPSGANVLTF
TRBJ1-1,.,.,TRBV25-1,TGTGCCAGCAGACCCGGGGGGTCTGAAGCTTTCTTT,CASRPGGSEAFF
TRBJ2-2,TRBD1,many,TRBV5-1,TGCGCCAGCAGCTTCAAACCGGGACAGGGGGCGGCGAACACCGGGGAGCTGTTTTTT,CASSFKPGQGAANTGELFF
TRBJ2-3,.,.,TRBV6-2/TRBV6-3,TGTGCCAGCAGCGCGGGGGCCACCACAGATACGCAGTATTTT,CASSAGATTDTQYF
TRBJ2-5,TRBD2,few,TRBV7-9,TGTGCCAGCAGCTTACGTAGCGGGGGGCTCGGGGGAGAGACCCAGTACTTC,CASSLRSGGLGGETQYF